This T cell receptor beta chain was captured by sequencing in a study of T cell changes during pregnancy in multiple sclerosis (dated by TCRdb to between 2018 and 2020). Describing the broader study: The study examined how the T cell repertoire changed over the course of pregnancy in women with multiple sclerosis.

On this clone: The target of this receptor is not known. Base quality data are lacking; no much larger clone is found one base away.

The receptor library was made with the immunoSEQ multiplex PCR assay. Imported from immuneACCESS, the table was reduced by TCRdb to in-frame sequences with V and J called. These copies leave out some clones; in studies compared against another copy, an unresolved V gene accounts for under half, and the cause of the remainder is not known. Counted in this sample were around 30,000 clones; 90% of them appeared once. Clones ranked in the top ten supply under 0.75% of the sample. The CDR3 holds 15 amino acids from the cysteine to the phenylalanine. Here the CDR3 DNA is all that survives: 45 bases in frame from base 1. V is trimmed back by 5 bases and J by 1 base, and the junction contains 8 bases that no gene match accounts for. Via the germline V gene, CDR1 is SGHTA and CDR2 FQGNSA.

This sample comprised CD4+ T cells from peripheral blood mononuclear cells, obtained in the third trimester of pregnancy. The TCR originated in a female donor in good health, enrolled as a control in a pregnancy study. Recombination joined TRBV7-2 with TRBJ2-7, and 7 bases in between align with TRBD2. CDR3 region: CASSLRLAESYEQYF. The bases are TGTGCCAGCAGCCTCCGCCTAGCGGAGTCCTACGAGCAGTACTTC.